What follows are 16 T cell receptor beta chains derived from one specimen sequenced in a study of neurological immune-mediated disorders. TCRdb re-called the 5' RACE reads through MiXCR, storing one row per CDR3 protein. The table lists under 60,000 distinct CDR3 sequences, 25% of them singletons. Sequenced sample: PBMCs. The receptors stem from a woman in her seventies in good health.

This clonotype was seen only a few times. The chain combines TRBV25-1 with TRBJ2-3, with D unresolved. Germline CDR1 is MGHDK and CDR2 is SYGVNS. This CDR3 is 13 amino acids long. V lost 3 bases and J 9 bases, leaving 13 bases between the germline ends. This CDR3 reads CASSDYMRPTQYF. Written as DNA, the CDR3 is TGTGCCAGCAGTGATTATATGAGGCCCACGCAGTATTTT.

In this sample, this clonotype turned up many times. This chain uses TRBV4-2 with TRBJ2-7; tentative D call: TRBD2 (6 bases). In germline, CDR1 is LGHNA, CDR2 YNFKEQ. The CDR3 sequence is 16 residues long. Trimming removed 1 base from V and 3 bases from J, with 16 bases in between. The CDR3 DNA follows: TGTGCCAGCAGCCAAGGGGGCGGGATGGGGATCTACGAGCAGTACTTC. Protein product: CASSQGGGMGIYEQYF.

The chain carries TRBV6-5 and TRBJ2-3, with TRBD1 matching over 10 bases. The germline CDR1 and CDR2 sequences are MNHEY and SVGAGI. Unmatched junction bases numbered 8, after V lost 4 bases and J lost 7 bases. This CDR3 spans 15 amino acids. The CDR3 sequence is CASSSPGQGLNTQYF. CDR3 nucleotide sequence: TGTGCCAGCAGTTCGCCGGGACAGGGGTTAAATACGCAGTATTTT.

This clonotype was seen repeatedly, ten times or more. The V gene is TRBV20-1, the J gene TRBJ2-6; D call uncertain. Trimming pared 3 bases from V and 4 bases from J, leaving 13 bases between. This CDR3 region has 15 residues. Germline V gene data show CDR1 as DFQATT and CDR2 as SNEGSKA (reference sequence). In DNA form, the CDR3 reads TGCAGTGCTAGGGGTGGGAAGAGAGGGGCCAACGTCCTGACTTTC. This encodes CSARGGKRGANVLTF.

This clonotype appeared many times. This chain uses TRBV5-1 with TRBJ2-3, with D possibly matching TRBD2 (6 bases). This CDR3 is 16 amino acids long. Deletions cut 1 base from V and 2 bases from J, with 14 bases between. Germline lookup yields CDR1 SGHRS and CDR2 YFSETQ. CDR3 bases: TGCGCCAGCAGCTTGTTTCGGGGACTTAACACAGATACGCAGTATTTT. Amino acid sequence: CASSLFRGLNTDTQYF.

The chain recombines TRBV10-3 with TRBJ2-4; unclear D gene. The CDR3 runs 12 residues. The germline V gene has CDR1 ENHRY and CDR2 SYGVKD. Trimming removed 3 bases from V and 3 bases from J, with 3 bases in between. The CDR3 here is CAISEGKNIQYF. CDR3 DNA: TGTGCCATCAGTGAAGGCAAAAACATTCAGTACTTC.

The genes are TRBV11-2 and TRBJ2-3; D is ambiguous. CDR3 length: 16 residues. The germline V gene encodes CDR1 SGHAT and CDR2 FQNNGV. The V end lost 3 bases, the J end lost 2 bases, and 15 bases lay between the germline ends. CDR3 sequence: CASSFLYSGPTDTQYF. DNA for the CDR3: TGTGCCAGCAGCTTTTTGTATTCGGGCCCCACAGATACGCAGTATTTT. Variable domain in full (rest from reference TRBV11-2 and TRBJ2-3): EAGVAQSPRYKIIEKRQSVAFWCNPISGHATLYWYQQILGQGPKLLIQFQNNGVVDDSQLPKDRFSAERLKGVDSTLKIQPAKLEDSAVYLCASSFLYSGPTDTQYFGPGTRLTVL.

This clonotype was counted ten times or more. The chain is built from TRBV20-1 and TRBJ1-6, with unresolved D. V was clipped by 0 bases and J by 0 bases, with 18 bases between them. CDR3 size: 19 residues. The germline gives CDR1 DFQATT, CDR2 SNEGSKA (reference sequence). Here the CDR3 DNA reads TGCAGTGCTAGAGATCGAGGGCGGGGAGAAAGCTCCTATAATTCACCCCTCCACTTT. Protein: CSARDRGRGESSYNSPLHF.

The chain joins TRBV6-1 to TRBJ2-5, with D hard to call. The CDR3 sequence is 13 residues long. V was trimmed by 5 bases and J by 3 bases, leaving 10 bases between them. The germline CDR1 and CDR2 sequences are MNHNS and SASEGT. CDR3 sequence (DNA): TGTGCCAGCAGTACCCTTGGGGAAGAGACCCAGTACTTC. Translated: CASSTLGEETQYF.

The chain carries TRBV20-1 and TRBJ2-7, with D possibly TRBD2 on 10 matching bases. There are 18 residues in the CDR3. V was cut by 3 bases and J by 3 bases, with 27 bases left in between. The germline gives CDR1 DFQATT, CDR2 SNEGSKA (reference sequence). The CDR3 nucleotides are TGCAGTGCTAGCGGGACAGGGTGGGCTAGCGGGAGCTACTACGAGCAGTACTTC. Translating it yields CSASGTGWASGSYYEQYF.

This rearrangement joins TRBV28 to TRBJ2-1; 7 bases align to TRBD2. The CDR3 covers 13 residues. CDR1 is MDHEN and CDR2 is SYDVKM in the germline V gene. Trimming removed 6 bases from V and 8 bases from J; junction bases left unmatched: 7. The DNA for the CDR3 is TGTGCCAGCAGGGGGAGGGCCAGCGATGAGCAGTTCTTC. Its protein product is CASRGRASDEQFF.

This clonotype was observed many times. V is TRBV12-3 or TRBV12-4 and J is TRBJ1-5; D unclear. Trimming took off 3 bases at V and 6 bases at J, with 12 bases between the two ends. This CDR3 has 14 amino acids. The CDR3 coding sequence is TGTGCCAGCAGTTTGAGTCATTATCCTCAGCCCCAGCATTTT. Protein product: CASSLSHYPQPQHF.

The sample holds a few counts of this clonotype. The chain links TRBV11-3 to TRBJ2-3; 9 bases line up with TRBD2. This CDR3 comprises 15 residues. V dropped 5 bases and J dropped 6; count of bases not matched to a gene: 9. Germline-derived CDR1 and CDR2 are SGHNT and YENEEA. The CDR3 sequence: CASSTRRGGDDTQYF. The CDR3 DNA is TGTGCCAGCAGCACACGGCGGGGGGGGGACGATACGCAGTATTTT.

The chain links TRBV27 to TRBJ2-2; TRBD2 matches 7 bases. Losses at the gene ends were 8 bases for V and 5 bases for J; bases not matched to a gene: 11. This CDR3 is 15 amino acids long. Germline CDR1 MNHEY, CDR2 SMNVEV (reference sequence). The DNA of the CDR3 is TGTGCCAGCTCCCGAAGCCAGCGGGAAACCGGGGAGCTGTTTTTT. Residues: CASSRSQRETGELFF.

By sample share, this clonotype is medium-sized (0.01 to 0.1%). The genes are TRBV5-1 and TRBJ2-5; D unclear. The V end was cut by 0 bases, the J end by 7 bases, with 10 bases between. The CDR3 length is 13 residues. CDR1 is SGHRS and CDR2 is YFSETQ in the germline V gene. This chain's CDR3 is CASSLAVPGTQYF. For the CDR3, the DNA is TGCGCCAGCAGCTTGGCGGTTCCAGGGACCCAGTACTTC.

This clonotype appeared a few times. V usage is TRBV30 and J usage is TRBJ1-4, with D unclear. Trimming left V 0 bases short and J 4 bases short, with 12 bases between. This CDR3 is built from 15 residues. Germline V CDR1 and CDR2: GTSNPN, SVGIG (reference sequence). In DNA form, the CDR3 reads TGTGCCTGGAGTGTTATCAGCTTCGGTAATGAAAAACTGTTTTTT. This translates into CAWSVISFGNEKLFF.